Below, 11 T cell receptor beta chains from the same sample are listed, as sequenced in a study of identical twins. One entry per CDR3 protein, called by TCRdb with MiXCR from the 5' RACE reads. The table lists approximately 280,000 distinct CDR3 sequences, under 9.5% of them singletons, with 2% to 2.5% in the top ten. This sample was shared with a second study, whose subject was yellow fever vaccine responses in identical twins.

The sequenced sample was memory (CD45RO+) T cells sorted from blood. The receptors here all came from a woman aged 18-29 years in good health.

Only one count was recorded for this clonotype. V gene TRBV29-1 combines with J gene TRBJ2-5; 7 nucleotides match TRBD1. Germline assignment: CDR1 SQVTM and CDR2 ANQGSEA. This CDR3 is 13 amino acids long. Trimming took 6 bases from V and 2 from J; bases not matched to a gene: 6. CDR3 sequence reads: CSVPGQHQETQYF. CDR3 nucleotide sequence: TGCAGCGTCCCGGGACAGCATCAAGAGACCCAGTACTTC.

CDR3 sequence reads: CAISPGYEQGARTRELFF. CDR3 nucleotides: TGTGCCATCAGCCCTGGGTATGAACAGGGGGCGAGAACCCGGGAGCTGTTTTTT. The rearrangement joins TRBV12-3 or TRBV12-4 to TRBJ2-2, with 9 bases lining up with TRBD1. J gave up 9 bases and V 10 bases, and 24 bases lay outside the gene matches. The CDR3 contains 18 residues.

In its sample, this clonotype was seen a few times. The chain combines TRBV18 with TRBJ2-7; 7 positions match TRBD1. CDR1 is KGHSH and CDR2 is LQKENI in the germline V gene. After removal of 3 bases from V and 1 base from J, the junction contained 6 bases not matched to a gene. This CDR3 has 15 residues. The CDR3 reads CASSPGTVGSYEQYF. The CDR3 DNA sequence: TGTGCCAGCTCACCGGGGACAGTCGGTTCCTACGAGCAGTACTTC.

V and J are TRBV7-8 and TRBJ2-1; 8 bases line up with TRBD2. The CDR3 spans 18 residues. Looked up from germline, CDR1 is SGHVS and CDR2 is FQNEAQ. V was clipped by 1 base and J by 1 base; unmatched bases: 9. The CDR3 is CASSLVGRSGTSYNEQFF. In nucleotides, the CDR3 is TGTGCCAGCAGCTTAGTTGGTCGTAGCGGGACATCCTACAATGAGCAGTTCTTC.

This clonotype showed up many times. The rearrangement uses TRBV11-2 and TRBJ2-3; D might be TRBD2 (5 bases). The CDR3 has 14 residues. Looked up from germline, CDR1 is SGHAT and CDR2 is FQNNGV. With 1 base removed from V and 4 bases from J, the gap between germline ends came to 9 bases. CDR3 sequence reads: CASSLGAGADTQYF. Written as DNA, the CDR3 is TGTGCCAGCAGCTTAGGGGCGGGCGCAGATACGCAGTATTTT.

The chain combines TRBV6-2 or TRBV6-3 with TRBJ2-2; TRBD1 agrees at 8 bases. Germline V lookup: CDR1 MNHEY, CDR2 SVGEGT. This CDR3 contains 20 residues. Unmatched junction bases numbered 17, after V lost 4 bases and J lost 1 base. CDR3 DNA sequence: TGTGCCAGCAGTTTGAGACAGGGGAAGTTTATAAGGGAGAACACCGGGGAGCTGTTTTTT. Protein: CASSLRQGKFIRENTGELFF.

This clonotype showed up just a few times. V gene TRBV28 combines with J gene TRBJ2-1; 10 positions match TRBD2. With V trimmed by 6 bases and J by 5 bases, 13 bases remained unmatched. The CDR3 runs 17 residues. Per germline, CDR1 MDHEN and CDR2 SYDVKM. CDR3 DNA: TGTGCCAGCAGCCGGCCTATGTCTAGCGGGAGACACAATGAGCAGTTCTTC. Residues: CASSRPMSSGRHNEQFF. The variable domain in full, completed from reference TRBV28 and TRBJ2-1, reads DVKVTQSSRYLVKRTGEKVFLECVQDMDHENMFWYRQDPGLGLRLIYFSYDVKMKEKGDIPEGYSVSREKKERFSLILESASTNQTSMYLCASSRPMSSGRHNEQFFGPGTRLTVL.

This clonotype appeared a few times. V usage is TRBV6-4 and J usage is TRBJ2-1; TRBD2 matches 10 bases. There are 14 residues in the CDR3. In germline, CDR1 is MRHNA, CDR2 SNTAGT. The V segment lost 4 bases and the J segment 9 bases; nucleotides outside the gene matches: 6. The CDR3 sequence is CASSVASGSGEQFF. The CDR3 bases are TGTGCCAGCAGTGTCGCTAGCGGGAGTGGTGAGCAGTTCTTC.

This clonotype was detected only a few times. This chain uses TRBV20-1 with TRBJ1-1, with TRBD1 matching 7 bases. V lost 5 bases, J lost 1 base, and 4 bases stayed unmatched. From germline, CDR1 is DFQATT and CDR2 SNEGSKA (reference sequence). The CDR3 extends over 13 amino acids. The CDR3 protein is CSAVGQSNTEAFF. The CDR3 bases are TGCAGTGCTGTGGGACAGTCGAACACTGAAGCTTTCTTT.

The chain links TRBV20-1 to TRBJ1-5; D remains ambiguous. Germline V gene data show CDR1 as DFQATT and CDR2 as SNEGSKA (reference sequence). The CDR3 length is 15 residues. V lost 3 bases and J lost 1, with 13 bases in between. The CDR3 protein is CSASTGFESNQPQHF. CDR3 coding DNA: TGCAGTGCTAGTACCGGATTTGAAAGCAATCAGCCCCAGCATTTT.

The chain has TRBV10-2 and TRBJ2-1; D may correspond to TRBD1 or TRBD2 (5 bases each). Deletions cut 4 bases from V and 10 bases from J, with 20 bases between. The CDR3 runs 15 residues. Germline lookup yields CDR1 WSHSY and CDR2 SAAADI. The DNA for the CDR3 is TGCGCCAGCAGTGGTGGGGACCCGTCGGCAGGCGAGCAGTTCTTC. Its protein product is CASSGGDPSAGEQFF.